Listed below are T cell receptor beta chains from one sample, sequenced in a study of blood T cells in healthy people across ages. MiXCR, run by TCRdb on the 5' RACE reads, gives a single entry per CDR3 protein. Of some 1.8 million distinct CDR3 sequences listed, 30% to 40% were seen once; the top ten hold 23%. Input material: blood. The receptors were sampled from a human donor in good health. Both conserved end residues are part of each CDR3. Fields, in order: clone size, V gene, D gene, J gene, CDR3 DNA, CDR3 protein. A D gene is named only where the DNA matches it firmly. Size tells how often a clone was seen (once, few, many) or the class of an expanded clone, and some rows leave it out.

abundance: NA; v_gene: TRBV11-2; d_gene: NA; j_gene: TRBJ2-1; CDR3nt: TGTGCCAGCAGCTTAACTGGGGACAACCTCTACAATGAGCAGTTCTTC; CDR3aa: CASSLTGDNLYNEQFF
abundance: NA; v_gene: TRBV20-1; d_gene: TRBD1; j_gene: TRBJ2-5; CDR3nt: TGCAGTGCAACACAGGGGAGACAAGAGACCCAGTACTTC; CDR3aa: CSATQGRQETQYF
abundance: NA; v_gene: TRBV7-2; d_gene: TRBD2; j_gene: TRBJ2-2; CDR3nt: TGTGCCAGCAGTTTAGCGCCGACTAGCGGTACCGGGGAGCTGTTTTTT; CDR3aa: CASSLAPTSGTGELFF
abundance: NA; v_gene: TRBV27; d_gene: TRBD1; j_gene: TRBJ1-1; CDR3nt: TGTGCCAGCAGTCCTGGACAGGGTATGATGAACACTGAAGCTTTCTTT; CDR3aa: CASSPGQGMMNTEAFF
abundance: NA; v_gene: TRBV5-1; d_gene: NA; j_gene: TRBJ2-7; CDR3nt: TGCGCCAGCAGCAAATCTCCTGGCTACGAGCAGTACTTC; CDR3aa: CASSKSPGYEQYF
abundance: NA; v_gene: TRBV29-1; d_gene: NA; j_gene: TRBJ1-6; CDR3nt: TGCAGCGTTGCTCCCGAAGTCGATTCACCCCTCCACTTT; CDR3aa: CSVAPEVDSPLHF
abundance: few; v_gene: TRBV9; d_gene: NA; j_gene: TRBJ2-7; CDR3nt: TGTGCCAGCAGCGCATCGACAGTTTCCTACGAGCAGTACTTC; CDR3aa: CASSASTVSYEQYF
abundance: NA; v_gene: TRBV12-3/TRBV12-4; d_gene: NA; j_gene: TRBJ1-3; CDR3nt: TGTGCCAGCAGTTTGGGGATGCCGGAGAACACCATATATTTT; CDR3aa: CASSLGMPENTIYF
abundance: NA; v_gene: TRBV5-6; d_gene: NA; j_gene: TRBJ2-1; CDR3nt: TGTGCCAGCAGCTTGGGGGCCTTACGGATGGCGATCTTC; CDR3aa: CASSLGALRMAIF
abundance: NA; v_gene: TRBV12-3/TRBV12-4; d_gene: NA; j_gene: TRBJ1-1; CDR3nt: TGTGCCAGCAGTCGCACCCCAGTTGAAGCTTTCTTT; CDR3aa: CASSRTPVEAFF
abundance: few; v_gene: TRBV7-6; d_gene: TRBD2; j_gene: TRBJ2-5; CDR3nt: TGTGCCAGCAGCTTAAATGTCCGGGGGGTTCACCAAGAGACCCAGTACTTC; CDR3aa: CASSLNVRGVHQETQYF
abundance: NA; v_gene: TRBV9; d_gene: NA; j_gene: TRBJ2-2; CDR3nt: TGTGCCAGCAGCGTAGTGCCAAGTCGAGCCGGGGAGCTGTTTTTT; CDR3aa: CASSVVPSRAGELFF
abundance: few; v_gene: TRBV12-3/TRBV12-4; d_gene: NA; j_gene: TRBJ2-3; CDR3nt: TGTGCCAGCAGTTTTTCCAGCCGCGGCACAGATACGCAGTATTTT; CDR3aa: CASSFSSRGTDTQYF
abundance: NA; v_gene: TRBV20-1; d_gene: TRBD1; j_gene: TRBJ1-5; CDR3nt: TGCAGTGCTATTAATCCGGGACAGGGTGTGGGTCAGCCCCAGCATTTT; CDR3aa: CSAINPGQGVGQPQHF
abundance: few; v_gene: TRBV15; d_gene: NA; j_gene: TRBJ2-1; CDR3nt: TGTGCCACCAGCAGAGATATTTTAGTGCCCAATGAGCAGTTCTTC; CDR3aa: CATSRDILVPNEQFF
abundance: NA; v_gene: TRBV28; d_gene: TRBD2; j_gene: TRBJ2-7; CDR3nt: TGTGCCAGCAGTCCTGCCCTCGGGGGGGTCTACGAGCAGTACTTC; CDR3aa: CASSPALGGVYEQYF
abundance: NA; v_gene: TRBV10-3; d_gene: NA; j_gene: TRBJ1-5; CDR3nt: TGTGCCATCAGTGATTCACAGGCTCATAGCAATCAGCCCCAGCATTTT; CDR3aa: CAISDSQAHSNQPQHF
abundance: NA; v_gene: TRBV18; d_gene: TRBD2; j_gene: TRBJ2-5; CDR3nt: TGTGCCAGCTCACCTGCGGGAGCGGGGGAAGAGACCCAGTACTTC; CDR3aa: CASSPAGAGEETQYF
abundance: NA; v_gene: TRBV6-1; d_gene: TRBD2; j_gene: TRBJ2-2; CDR3nt: TGTGCCAGCAGCACTAAACGACTAGCGGGGTTCCCCGGGGAGCTGTTTTTT; CDR3aa: CASSTKRLAGFPGELFF
abundance: few; v_gene: TRBV7-2; d_gene: NA; j_gene: TRBJ2-5; CDR3nt: TGTGCCAGCACGACAACGAAAACTAGCAGAGAGACCCAGTACTTC; CDR3aa: CASTTTKTSRETQYF
abundance: NA; v_gene: TRBV9; d_gene: NA; j_gene: TRBJ1-3; CDR3nt: TGTGCCGCGGGGAGTGGGGCCGCTGGAAACACCATATATTTT; CDR3aa: CAAGSGAAGNTIYF
abundance: NA; v_gene: TRBV4-3; d_gene: NA; j_gene: TRBJ1-1; CDR3nt: TGCGCCAGCAGCCAAGGGGCCTACGGCACCACTGAAGCTTTCTTT; CDR3aa: CASSQGAYGTTEAFF
abundance: NA; v_gene: TRBV12-3/TRBV12-4; d_gene: NA; j_gene: TRBJ2-5; CDR3nt: TGTGCCAGCAGTTTAGTGGCCACCGAGACCCAGTACTTC; CDR3aa: CASSLVATETQYF
abundance: NA; v_gene: TRBV12-3/TRBV12-4; d_gene: NA; j_gene: TRBJ1-2; CDR3nt: TGTGCCAGCAGTTTAGGACAGACTGCTAACTATGGCTACACCTTC; CDR3aa: CASSLGQTANYGYTF
abundance: NA; v_gene: TRBV9; d_gene: TRBD2; j_gene: TRBJ2-5; CDR3nt: TGTGCCAGCAGCGTAGCTAGCGGGGCCAGTTTGGAGACCCAGTACTTC; CDR3aa: CASSVASGASLETQYF
abundance: few; v_gene: TRBV24-1; d_gene: NA; j_gene: TRBJ2-1; CDR3nt: TGTGCCACCAGTGATCCGACCCCGGACAGCTCCTACAATGAGCAGTTCTTC; CDR3aa: CATSDPTPDSSYNEQFF
abundance: NA; v_gene: TRBV6-6; d_gene: TRBD1; j_gene: TRBJ1-5; CDR3nt: TGTGCCAGCAGTTACGATACAGGGGGGCAGCCCCAGCATTTT; CDR3aa: CASSYDTGGQPQHF
abundance: NA; v_gene: TRBV20-1; d_gene: NA; j_gene: TRBJ1-2; CDR3nt: TGCAGTGCTAGAGATCCCATTGGCTACACCTTC; CDR3aa: CSARDPIGYTF
abundance: few; v_gene: TRBV6-7; d_gene: TRBD1; j_gene: TRBJ1-6; CDR3nt: TGTGCCAGCAGGTCCCGACAGGGGGTAGATTCACCCCTCCACTTT; CDR3aa: CASRSRQGVDSPLHF
abundance: few; v_gene: TRBV5-1; d_gene: NA; j_gene: TRBJ1-2; CDR3nt: TGCGCCAGCAGCTCGGCCCCGACAGATGGCTACACCTTC; CDR3aa: CASSSAPTDGYTF
abundance: NA; v_gene: TRBV11-2; d_gene: NA; j_gene: TRBJ2-6; CDR3nt: NA; CDR3aa: CASSWTESSYNEQFFGPGANVLTF
abundance: NA; v_gene: TRBV30; d_gene: NA; j_gene: TRBJ1-2; CDR3nt: TGTGCCTGGAGTCCCTCCACGAGGGCGGGTGGCTACACCTTC; CDR3aa: CAWSPSTRAGGYTF
abundance: NA; v_gene: TRBV20-1; d_gene: TRBD2; j_gene: TRBJ2-7; CDR3nt: TGCAGTGCTAGTTCTATTGAAACGCGGGGGTGGGGCGAGCAGTACTTC; CDR3aa: CSASSIETRGWGEQYF
abundance: NA; v_gene: TRBV29-1; d_gene: NA; j_gene: TRBJ1-2; CDR3nt: TGCAGCGTTATGGGGGAGACCTATGGCTACACCTTC; CDR3aa: CSVMGETYGYTF
abundance: NA; v_gene: TRBV6-2/TRBV6-3; d_gene: TRBD1; j_gene: TRBJ2-6; CDR3nt: TGTGCCAGCAGTTTCGACAGGGGGAATGGGGCCAACGTCCTGACTTTC; CDR3aa: CASSFDRGNGANVLTF
abundance: NA; v_gene: TRBV7-2; d_gene: NA; j_gene: TRBJ2-7; CDR3nt: TGTGCCAGCAGCTTAGTGGGGTCGGGGGAGTACGAGCAGTACTTC; CDR3aa: CASSLVGSGEYEQYF
abundance: few; v_gene: TRBV4-2; d_gene: NA; j_gene: TRBJ2-5; CDR3nt: TGTGCCAGCAGCCAAGGGAACGGGATCCTCGGGACCCAGTACTTC; CDR3aa: CASSQGNGILGTQYF
abundance: NA; v_gene: TRBV29-1; d_gene: NA; j_gene: TRBJ1-2; CDR3nt: TGCAGCGTTGAATGGTCCTATGGCTACACCTTC; CDR3aa: CSVEWSYGYTF
abundance: NA; v_gene: TRBV11-1; d_gene: NA; j_gene: TRBJ2-7; CDR3nt: TGTGCCAGCAGCTTAACTATGGGACGGTCCCTCTACGAGCAGTACTTC; CDR3aa: CASSLTMGRSLYEQYF
abundance: few; v_gene: TRBV20-1; d_gene: NA; j_gene: TRBJ2-5; CDR3nt: TGCAGTGCTAGATCTTTCAGGGATTTTCAAGAGACCCAGTACTTC; CDR3aa: CSARSFRDFQETQYF
abundance: NA; v_gene: TRBV5-1; d_gene: TRBD1; j_gene: TRBJ2-7; CDR3nt: TGCGCCAGCAGGTGGACAGGGGACGAGCAGTACTTC; CDR3aa: CASRWTGDEQYF